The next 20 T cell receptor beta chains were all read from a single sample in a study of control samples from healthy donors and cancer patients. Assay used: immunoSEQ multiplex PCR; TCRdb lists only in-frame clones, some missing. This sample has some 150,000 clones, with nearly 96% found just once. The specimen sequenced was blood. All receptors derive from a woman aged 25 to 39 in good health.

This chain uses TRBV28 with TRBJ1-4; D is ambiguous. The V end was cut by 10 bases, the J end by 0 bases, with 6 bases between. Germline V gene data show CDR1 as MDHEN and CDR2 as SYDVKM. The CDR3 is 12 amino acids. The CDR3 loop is CAIAATNEKLFF. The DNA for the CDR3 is TGTGCCATTGCAGCAACTAATGAAAAACTGTTTTTT.

CDR3 bases: TGTGCCAGCGGAGACACAAAGAACACTGAAGCTTTCTTT. Protein sequence: CASGDTKNTEAFF. The chain couples TRBV12-3 or TRBV12-4 to TRBJ1-1; unclear D gene. The CDR3 sequence is 13 residues long. The V end was cut by 8 bases, the J end by 1 base, with 11 bases between.

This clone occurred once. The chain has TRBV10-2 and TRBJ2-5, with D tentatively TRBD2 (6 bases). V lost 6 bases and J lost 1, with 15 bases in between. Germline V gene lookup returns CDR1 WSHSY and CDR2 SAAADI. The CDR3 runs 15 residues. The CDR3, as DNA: TGCGCCAGCAGCAGTTACTCGGGGGTCCAAGAGACCCAGTACTTC. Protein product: CASSSYSGVQETQYF.

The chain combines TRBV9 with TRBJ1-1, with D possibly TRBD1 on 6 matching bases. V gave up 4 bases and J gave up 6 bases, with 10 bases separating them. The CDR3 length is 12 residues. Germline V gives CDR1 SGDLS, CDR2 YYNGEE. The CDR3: CASSKEGAEAFF. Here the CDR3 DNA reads TGTGCCAGCAGCAAGGAGGGGGCTGAAGCTTTCTTT.

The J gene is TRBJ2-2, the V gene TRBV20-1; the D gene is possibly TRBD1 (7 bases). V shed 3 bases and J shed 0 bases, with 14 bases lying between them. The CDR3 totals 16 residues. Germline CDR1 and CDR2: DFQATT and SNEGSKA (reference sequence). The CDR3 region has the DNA TGCAGTGCTAGTTCGCGGGACAGCGCGAACACCGGGGAGCTGTTTTTT. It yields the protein CSASSRDSANTGELFF.

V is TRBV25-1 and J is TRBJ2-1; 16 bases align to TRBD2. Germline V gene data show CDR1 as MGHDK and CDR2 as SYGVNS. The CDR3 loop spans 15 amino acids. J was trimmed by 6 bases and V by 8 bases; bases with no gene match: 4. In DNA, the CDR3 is TGTGCCAGCCGGGGACTAGCGGGAGGGCCCAATGAGCAGTTCTTC. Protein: CASRGLAGGPNEQFF.

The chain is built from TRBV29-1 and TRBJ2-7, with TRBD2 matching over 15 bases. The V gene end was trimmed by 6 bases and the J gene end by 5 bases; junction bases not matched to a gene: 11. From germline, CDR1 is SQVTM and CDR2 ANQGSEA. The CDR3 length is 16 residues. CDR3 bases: TGCAGCGTCACCGGGACTAGCGGGAGGATCCCTAACGAGCAGTACTTC. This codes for CSVTGTSGRIPNEQYF.

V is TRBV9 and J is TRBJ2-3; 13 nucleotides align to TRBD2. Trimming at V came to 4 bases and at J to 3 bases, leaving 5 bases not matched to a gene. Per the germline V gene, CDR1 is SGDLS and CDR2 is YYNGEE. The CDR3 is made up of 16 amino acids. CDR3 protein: CASSPGTSGMTDTQYF. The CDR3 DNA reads TGTGCCAGCAGCCCCGGGACTAGCGGGATGACAGATACGCAGTATTTT.

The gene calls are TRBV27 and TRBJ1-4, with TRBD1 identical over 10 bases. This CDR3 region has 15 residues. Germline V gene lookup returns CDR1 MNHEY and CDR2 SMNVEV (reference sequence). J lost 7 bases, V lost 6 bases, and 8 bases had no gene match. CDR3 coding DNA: TGTGCCAGCAGGAGTACCGGGACAGGGGTTGAAAAACTGTTTTTT. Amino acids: CASRSTGTGVEKLFF.

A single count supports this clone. The CDR3 sequence: CSVGKLLAEETQYF. CDR3 nucleotide sequence: TGCAGCGTTGGCAAACTACTAGCGGAAGAGACCCAGTACTTC. The rearrangement joins TRBV29-1 to TRBJ2-5, with TRBD2 identical over 8 bases. Per the germline V gene, CDR1 is SQVTM and CDR2 is ANQGSEA. Trimming removed 4 bases from V and 3 bases from J; junction bases left unmatched: 7. The CDR3 is 14 amino acids. Variable domain in full (rest from reference TRBV29-1 and TRBJ2-5): SAVISQKPSRDICQRGTSLTIQCQVDSQVTMMFWYRQQPGQSLTLIATANQGSEATYESGFVIDKFPISRPNLTFSTLTVSNMSPEDSSIYLCSVGKLLAEETQYFGPGTRLLVL.

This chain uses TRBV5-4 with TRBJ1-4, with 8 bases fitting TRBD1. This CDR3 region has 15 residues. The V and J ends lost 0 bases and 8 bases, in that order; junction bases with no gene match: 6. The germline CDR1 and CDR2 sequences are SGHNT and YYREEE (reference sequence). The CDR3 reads CASSLATGGREKLFF. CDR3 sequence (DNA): TGTGCCAGCAGCTTGGCCACAGGGGGAAGAGAAAAACTGTTTTTT. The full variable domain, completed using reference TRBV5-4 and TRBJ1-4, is ETGVTQSPTHLIKTRGQQVTLRCSSQSGHNTVSWYQQALGQGPQFIFQYYREEENGRGNFPPRFSGLQFPNYSSELNVNALELDDSALYLCASSLATGGREKLFFGSGTQLSVL.

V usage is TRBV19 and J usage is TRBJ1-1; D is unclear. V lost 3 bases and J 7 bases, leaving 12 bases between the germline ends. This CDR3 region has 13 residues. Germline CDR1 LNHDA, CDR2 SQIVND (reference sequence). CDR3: CASSIQGRDEAFF. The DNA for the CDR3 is TGTGCCAGTAGTATCCAAGGTCGGGATGAAGCTTTCTTT.

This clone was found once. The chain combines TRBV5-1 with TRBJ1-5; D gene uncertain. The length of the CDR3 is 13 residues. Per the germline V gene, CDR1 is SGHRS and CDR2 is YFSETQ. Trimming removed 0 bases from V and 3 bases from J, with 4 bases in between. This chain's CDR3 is CASSLDINQPQHF. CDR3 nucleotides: TGCGCCAGCAGCTTGGATATCAATCAGCCCCAGCATTTT.

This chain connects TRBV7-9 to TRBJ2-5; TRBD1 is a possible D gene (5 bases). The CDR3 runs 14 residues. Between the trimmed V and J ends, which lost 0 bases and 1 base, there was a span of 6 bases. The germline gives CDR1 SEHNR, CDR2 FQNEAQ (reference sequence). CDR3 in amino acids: CASSLAGLQETQYF. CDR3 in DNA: TGTGCCAGCAGCTTAGCGGGGCTCCAAGAGACCCAGTACTTC.

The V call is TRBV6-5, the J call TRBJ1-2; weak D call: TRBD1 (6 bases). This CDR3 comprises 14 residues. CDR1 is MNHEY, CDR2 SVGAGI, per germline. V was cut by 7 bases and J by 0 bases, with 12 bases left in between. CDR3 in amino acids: CASNQGWANYGYTF. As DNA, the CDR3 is TGTGCCAGCAACCAGGGGTGGGCTAACTATGGCTACACCTTC.

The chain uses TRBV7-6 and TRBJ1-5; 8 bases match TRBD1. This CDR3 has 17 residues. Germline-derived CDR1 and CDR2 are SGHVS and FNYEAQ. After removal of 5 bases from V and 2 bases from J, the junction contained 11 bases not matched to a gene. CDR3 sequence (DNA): TGTGCCAGCAGCGCAACAGGGGGGGGATATGGCAATCAGCCCCAGCATTTT. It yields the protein CASSATGGGYGNQPQHF.

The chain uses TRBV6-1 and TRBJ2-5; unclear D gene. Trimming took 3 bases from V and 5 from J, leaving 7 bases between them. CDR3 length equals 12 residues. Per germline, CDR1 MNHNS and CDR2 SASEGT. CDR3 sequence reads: CASSDRPETQYF. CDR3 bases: TGTGCCAGCAGTGATAGGCCCGAGACCCAGTACTTC.

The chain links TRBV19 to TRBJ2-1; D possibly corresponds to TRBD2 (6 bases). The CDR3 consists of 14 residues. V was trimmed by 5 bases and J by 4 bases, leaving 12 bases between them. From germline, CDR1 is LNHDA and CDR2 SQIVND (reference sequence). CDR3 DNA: TGTGCCAGTAGTTGGCGGGGTGCATACAATGAGCAGTTCTTC. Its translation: CASSWRGAYNEQFF.

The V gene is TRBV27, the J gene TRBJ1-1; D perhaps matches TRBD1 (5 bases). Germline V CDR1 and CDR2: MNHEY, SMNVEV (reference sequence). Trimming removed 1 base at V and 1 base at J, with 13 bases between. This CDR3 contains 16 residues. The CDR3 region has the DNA TGTGCCAGCAGTTTATGGAGCGGGGGAACGAACACTGAAGCTTTCTTT. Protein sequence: CASSLWSGGTNTEAFF.

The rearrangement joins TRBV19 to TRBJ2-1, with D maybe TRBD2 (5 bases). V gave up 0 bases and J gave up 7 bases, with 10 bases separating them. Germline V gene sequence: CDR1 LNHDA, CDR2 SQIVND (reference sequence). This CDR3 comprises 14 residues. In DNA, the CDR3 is TGTGCCAGTAGTATAGATGCGCGGAGGAATGAGCAGTTCTTC. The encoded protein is CASSIDARRNEQFF.